The 7 T cell receptor beta chains presented below share a single source sample, sequenced in a study of Graves' ophthalmopathy and Graves' hyperthyroidism. Amplification of the TCR beta CDR3 regions used RNA transcripts (as template). The first-round RT-PCR employed HTBI primers together with the Qiagen OneStep RT-PCR kit. A multiplex PCR was then performed as the second round. TCRdb called the multiplex PCR reads again in MiXCR, with one record for every CDR3 protein. The table includes about 740,000 distinct CDR3 sequences, 35% to 50% detected once. Material: peripheral blood. These receptors were taken from an adult man with Graves' ophthalmopathy.

This clonotype was found a few times. The chain combines TRBV24-1 with TRBJ2-2, with TRBD2 matching over 10 bases. The V segment lost 4 bases and the J segment 0 bases; nucleotides outside the gene matches: 4. The CDR3 runs 17 residues. Per the germline V gene, CDR1 is KGHDR and CDR2 is SFDVKD. CDR3 bases: TGTGCCACCAGTGAACCTACTAGCGGGGCGAACACCGGGGAGCTGTTTTTT. Its translation is CATSEPTSGANTGELFF.

This clonotype was recorded at least ten times. The chain carries TRBV7-2 and TRBJ1-5; a weak D match, TRBD1 (6 bases). CDR3 length: 15 amino acids. Germline values: CDR1 SGHTA, CDR2 FQGNSA. Trimming removed 4 bases at V and 5 bases at J, with 15 bases between. The CDR3 protein is CASSSTPGAYQPQHF. In DNA form, the CDR3 reads TGTGCCAGCAGCTCGACCCCAGGGGCCTATCAGCCCCAGCATTTT.

There are many counts of this clonotype. V usage is TRBV9 and J usage is TRBJ1-1; D is undetermined. Germline CDR1 and CDR2: SGDLS and YYNGEE. Trimming left V 2 bases short and J 13 bases short, with 18 bases between. The CDR3 spans 13 residues. The CDR3 loop reads CASSVSVEPRVFF. The CDR3 nucleotides are TGTGCCAGCAGCGTTTCAGTGGAGCCGAGAGTTTTCTTT.

There are many counts of this clonotype. This CDR3 reads CASSREGRNTGAFF. The CDR3 nucleotides read TGTGCCAGCAGTCGAGAGGGCAGAAATACAGGAGCTTTCTTT. The chain combines TRBV7-9 with TRBJ1-1; weak D call: TRBD1 (5 bases). V shed 6 bases and J shed 10 bases, with 21 bases lying between them. The germline gives CDR1 SEHNR, CDR2 FQNEAQ (reference sequence). The CDR3 extends over 14 amino acids.

This clonotype has only a few counts. The chain has TRBV9 and TRBJ2-2, with TRBD2 matching 11 bases. From germline, CDR1 is SGDLS and CDR2 YYNGEE. The CDR3 is 17 amino acids. The trim removed 0 bases at V and 6 bases at J, leaving 7 bases unmatched. The CDR3 coding sequence is TGTGCCAGCAGCGTAGGTACTAGCGGGAGTTCTCCCGGGGAGCTGTTTTTT. It translates to CASSVGTSGSSPGELFF.

This clonotype was detected once. The genes are TRBV25-1 and TRBJ2-7, with D perhaps TRBD1 or TRBD2 (5 bases each). Trimming took off 5 bases at V and 3 bases at J, with 17 bases between the two ends. The CDR3 loop spans 15 amino acids. Germline-derived CDR1 and CDR2 are MGHDK and SYGVNS. The CDR3: CASSLAWGLGYEQYF. In DNA form, the CDR3 reads TGTGCCAGCAGTTTAGCCTGGGGGTTGGGCTACGAGCAGTACTTC.

CDR3 sequence (DNA): TGCAGCGTTCGAAATCAAGGACTCAAGAATAACTATGGCTACACCTTC. It encodes CSVRNQGLKNNYGYTF. The chain is built from TRBV29-1 and TRBJ1-2; D remains unclear. CDR3 length: 16 amino acids. Germline V CDR1 and CDR2: SQVTM, ANQGSEA. V was shortened by 5 bases and J by 1 base, with 20 bases between the two germline ends.